This T cell receptor beta chain is from a study of T cells after yellow fever vaccination. CDR1 is MGHDK and CDR2 is SYGVNS in the germline V gene. The CDR3 length is 17 residues. The ends lost 2 bases at V and 2 bases at J; junction bases unmatched: 11. TCRdb reprocessed the 5' RACE reads with MiXCR, giving one entry per CDR3 protein. This table has about 340,000 distinct CDR3 sequences, approximately 12% appearing once. This clonotype was detected only a few times. The rearrangement joins TRBV25-1 to TRBJ2-5; the match to TRBD1 covers 7 bases. The specimen was CD4+ T cells sorted from PBMCs, collected 15 days after the yellow fever booster vaccination. This receptor was identified in a man aged 18 to 30 who received the YFV17D yellow fever vaccine. As DNA, the CDR3 is TGTGCCAGCAGTGAAGTCACAGGGGTAGCTAGTCAAGAGACCCAGTACTTC. Residues: CASSEVTGVASQETQYF.